The 21 T cell receptor beta chains in this list originate from one sample, sequenced in a study of shared clonotypes between healthy human individuals. Generated by immunoSEQ multiplex PCR, the TCRdb table keeps only in-frame clones and is missing some. The table shows approximately 2.5 million clones, with under 95% occurring only once. Sequences were obtained from naive CD4+ T cells from PBMCs. Documented subset: CD45RA+ positively selected. The receptors here all came from a man younger than 35 in good health. Some clones in this sample may be carry-over from other donors' samples.

This clone is a singleton in its sample. The gene calls are TRBV6-1 and TRBJ1-1; no firm D call. V lost 8 bases and J lost 4, with 11 bases in between. The CDR3 sequence is 12 residues long. CDR1 and CDR2 (germline): MNHNS, SASEGT. CDR3 amino acids: CASGIWGTEAFF. Here the CDR3 DNA reads TGTGCCAGCGGGATATGGGGCACTGAAGCTTTCTTT.

The J gene is TRBJ1-4, the V gene TRBV25-1, with 8 bases fitting TRBD1. The CDR3 loop spans 16 amino acids. The V and J ends lost 3 bases and 8 bases, in that order; junction bases with no gene match: 11. Germline CDR1 MGHDK, CDR2 SYGVNS. The CDR3 sequence is CASSDRRTGRGEKLFF. DNA of the CDR3: TGTGCCAGCAGTGACCGTCGGACAGGGAGGGGGGAAAAACTGTTTTTT.

The CDR3 is CASSLDRETYNEQFF. The CDR3 bases are TGTGCCAGCAGTTTGGACAGGGAGACTTACAATGAGCAGTTCTTC. This chain uses TRBV27 with TRBJ2-1, with 8 bases aligning to TRBD1. Trimming at V came to 3 bases and at J to 4 bases, leaving 5 bases not matched to a gene. This CDR3 spans 15 amino acids. The V gene's germline CDR1 is MNHEY and CDR2 SMNVEV (reference sequence).

The V and J genes are TRBV7-2 and TRBJ2-3; tentative D call: TRBD1 (6 bases). This CDR3 has 17 residues. Germline V gene sequence: CDR1 SGHTA, CDR2 FQGNSA. The V end lost 2 bases, the J end lost 0 bases, and 15 bases lay between the germline ends. CDR3 residues: CASSLRAVGGSTDTQYF. The CDR3 bases are TGTGCCAGCAGCTTAAGAGCTGTAGGGGGTAGCACAGATACGCAGTATTTT.

V is TRBV4-1 and J is TRBJ2-5; TRBD1 is a possible D gene (6 bases). The CDR3 sequence is 11 residues long. Trimming removed 7 bases at V and 5 bases at J, with 8 bases between. Per the germline V gene, CDR1 is MGHRA and CDR2 is YSYEKL. Here the CDR3 reads CASKGVETQYF. In DNA form, the CDR3 reads TGCGCCAGCAAGGGGGTTGAGACCCAGTACTTC.

V usage is TRBV5-1 and J usage is TRBJ1-2; D might be TRBD1 (6 bases). The CDR3 loop spans 16 amino acids. The germline V and J ends were trimmed by 0 bases and 4 bases, with 16 bases remaining between them. CDR1 and CDR2 (germline): SGHRS, YFSETQ. The CDR3 loop is CASSLAPATGLYGYTF. The CDR3 nucleotides read TGCGCCAGCAGCTTGGCCCCCGCGACAGGCCTCTATGGCTACACCTTC.

V usage is TRBV28 and J usage is TRBJ1-1; a possible D gene is TRBD1 (5 bases). The ends were cut back, 2 bases at V and 5 bases at J, with 9 bases in the middle. Germline loops: CDR1 MDHEN, CDR2 SYDVKM. The CDR3 has 13 amino acids. CDR3: CASSLHGGTEAFF. For the CDR3, the DNA is TGTGCCAGCAGTTTACACGGGGGGACTGAAGCTTTCTTT.

About this clone itself: The same CDR3 can be traced to other DNA sequences in this sample. The V gene is TRBV7-2, the J gene TRBJ2-1; D possibly corresponds to TRBD1 (5 bases). The CDR3 covers 13 residues. CDR1 and CDR2 (germline): SGHTA, FQGNSA. V was cut by 3 bases and J by 5 bases, with 8 bases left in between. Here the CDR3 DNA reads TGTGCCAGCAGCTTGGGGCGGAACAATGAGCAGTTCTTC. It encodes CASSLGRNNEQFF.

The chain couples TRBV7-6 to TRBJ2-7, with D perhaps matching TRBD2 (5 bases). From germline, CDR1 is SGHVS and CDR2 FNYEAQ. There are 15 residues in the CDR3. V gave up 1 base and J gave up 7 bases, with 17 bases separating them. Here the CDR3 DNA reads TGTGCCAGCAGCTTAGACCCGGTGGCAGCGGAGGAGCAGTACTTC. As protein: CASSLDPVAAEEQYF.

The chain employs TRBV19 and TRBJ2-1; 12 nucleotides match TRBD2. With 4 bases clipped from V and 7 bases from J, the junction kept 8 bases outside the gene matches. The CDR3 is made up of 16 amino acids. Germline V CDR1 and CDR2: LNHDA, SQIVND (reference sequence). CDR3 sequence: CASSRRLAGELNEQFF. The CDR3 nucleotides read TGTGCCAGTAGTAGAAGACTAGCGGGAGAGTTAAATGAGCAGTTCTTC.

The chain carries TRBV7-9 and TRBJ2-7; D could derive from TRBD1 or TRBD2 (5 bases each). The V end lost 3 bases, the J end lost 4 bases, and 13 bases lay between the germline ends. The CDR3 contains 14 residues. Germline CDR1 is SEHNR and CDR2 is FQNEAQ (reference sequence). Here the CDR3 DNA reads TGTGCCAGCAGCTTGCAGGGAGAGAGGTACGAGCAGTACTTC. As protein: CASSLQGERYEQYF. Filled out from reference TRBV7-9 and TRBJ2-7, the complete variable domain reads DTGVSQNPRHKITKRGQNVTFRCDPISEHNRLYWYRQTLGQGPEFLTYFQNEAQLEKSRLLSDRFSAERPKGSFSTLEIQRTEQGDSAMYLCASSLQGERYEQYFGPGTRLTVT.

This chain uses TRBV5-1 with TRBJ2-1, with 9 bases fitting TRBD2. Germline values: CDR1 SGHRS, CDR2 YFSETQ. The V segment lost 3 bases and the J segment 7 bases; nucleotides outside the gene matches: 14. The CDR3 has 17 amino acids. The CDR3 DNA reads TGCGCCAGCAGCTCACTTGTTCTGGCGGGAGGGCCAAATGAGCAGTTCTTC. The encoded protein is CASSSLVLAGGPNEQFF.

The rearrangement uses TRBV19 and TRBJ1-5, with D perhaps TRBD1 (6 bases). The germline gives CDR1 LNHDA, CDR2 SQIVND (reference sequence). The ends were cut back, 7 bases at V and 4 bases at J, with 17 bases in the middle. The CDR3 has 15 residues. The CDR3 DNA follows: TGTGCCAGTACCCCCAGGCCAACAGGGAATCAGCCCCAGCATTTT. Protein sequence: CASTPRPTGNQPQHF.

V and J are TRBV4-2 and TRBJ1-6; D remains ambiguous. The CDR3 is 13 residues long. Between the trimmed V and J ends, which lost 1 base and 15 bases, there was a span of 13 bases. The germline CDR1 and CDR2 sequences are LGHNA and YNFKEQ. CDR3 amino acids: CASSQAQGNLLHF. The CDR3, as DNA: TGTGCCAGCAGCCAAGCCCAAGGGAACCTCCTCCACTTT.

The chain employs TRBV6-4 and TRBJ2-5; 7 bases fit TRBD1. The trim removed 1 base at V and 2 bases at J, leaving 4 bases unmatched. The V gene's germline CDR1 is MRHNA and CDR2 SNTAGT. This CDR3 spans 15 amino acids. CDR3 sequence reads: CASSDFGTEQETQYF. CDR3 in DNA: TGTGCCAGCAGTGACTTCGGGACAGAGCAAGAGACCCAGTACTTC.

In DNA form, the CDR3 reads TGTGCCAGCACCCCGAGGGGGGCAGGTAATGAGCAGTTCTTC. It specifies CASTPRGAGNEQFF. The chain carries TRBV25-1 and TRBJ2-1; D is perhaps TRBD1 or TRBD2 (6 bases each). The CDR3 extends over 14 amino acids. Germline V gives CDR1 MGHDK, CDR2 SYGVNS. Trimming took 7 bases from V and 7 from J, leaving 17 bases between them.

This clone was counted a few times. This sequence joins TRBV6-1 and TRBJ1-5; D call uncertain. The length of the CDR3 is 15 residues. V was shortened by 0 bases and J by 1 base, with 7 bases between the two germline ends. CDR1 is MNHNS, CDR2 SASEGT, per germline. The CDR3 DNA reads as TGTGCCAGCAGTGAAGCTGGGGTGAGCAATCAGCCCCAGCATTTT. Protein: CASSEAGVSNQPQHF.

The J gene is TRBJ2-2, the V gene TRBV11-1; 10 bases agree with TRBD1. This CDR3 contains 16 residues. The V and J ends lost 6 bases and 6 bases, in that order; junction bases with no gene match: 10. Germline CDR1 and CDR2: SGHAT and FQDESV (reference sequence). The CDR3 region is CASRPRQGAIPGELFF. For the CDR3, the DNA is TGTGCCAGCAGGCCTAGACAGGGGGCGATTCCCGGGGAGCTGTTTTTT.

The V call is TRBV6-6, the J call TRBJ1-4; D unresolved. Trimming shortened V by 11 bases and J by 3 bases, and 13 bases separated the two germline ends. Germline V gene lookup returns CDR1 MNHNY and CDR2 SVGAGI (reference sequence). CDR3 size: 13 residues. CDR3 loop: CAVLTAANEKLFF. CDR3 coding DNA: TGTGCCGTGTTGACGGCCGCTAATGAAAAACTGTTTTTT.

The chain recombines TRBV9 with TRBJ2-3; D might be TRBD2 (6 bases). The CDR3 is made up of 15 amino acids. Germline lookup yields CDR1 SGDLS and CDR2 YYNGEE. Trimming took 3 bases from V and 0 from J, leaving 11 bases between them. The CDR3 DNA reads TGTGCCAGCAGCGATAGCGGATCTAGCACAGATACGCAGTATTTT. Its protein product is CASSDSGSSTDTQYF.

This clone occurred once. The chain uses TRBV2 and TRBJ2-7; possibly TRBD1 for D (6 bases). The CDR3 loop spans 13 amino acids. Germline assignment: CDR1 SNHLY and CDR2 FYNNEI. V lost 6 bases, J lost 3 bases, and 12 bases lay in between. The DNA for the CDR3 is TGTGCCAGCAGGATCACAGGGTTCTACGAGCAGTACTTC. Its protein is CASRITGFYEQYF.